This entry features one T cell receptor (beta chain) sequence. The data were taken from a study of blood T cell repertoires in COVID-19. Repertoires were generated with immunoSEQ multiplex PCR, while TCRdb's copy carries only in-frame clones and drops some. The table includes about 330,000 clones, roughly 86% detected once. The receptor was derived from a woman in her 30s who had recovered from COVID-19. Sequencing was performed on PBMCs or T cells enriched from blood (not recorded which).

For the CDR3, the DNA is TGTGCCAGCCGCCGAGACAGGGAGACCACTGAAGCTTTCTTT. It yields the protein CASRRDRETTEAFF. The rearrangement links TRBV11-2 to TRBJ1-1; 7 positions match TRBD1. Germline CDR1 reads SGHAT; CDR2 reads FQNNGV. V was clipped by 8 bases and J by 4 bases; unmatched bases: 10. The CDR3 covers 14 residues. Full variable domain (remainder filled in from reference TRBV11-2 and TRBJ1-1): EAGVAQSPRYKIIEKRQSVAFWCNPISGHATLYWYQQILGQGPKLLIQFQNNGVVDDSQLPKDRFSAERLKGVDSTLKIQPAKLEDSAVYLCASRRDRETTEAFFGQGTRLTVV.